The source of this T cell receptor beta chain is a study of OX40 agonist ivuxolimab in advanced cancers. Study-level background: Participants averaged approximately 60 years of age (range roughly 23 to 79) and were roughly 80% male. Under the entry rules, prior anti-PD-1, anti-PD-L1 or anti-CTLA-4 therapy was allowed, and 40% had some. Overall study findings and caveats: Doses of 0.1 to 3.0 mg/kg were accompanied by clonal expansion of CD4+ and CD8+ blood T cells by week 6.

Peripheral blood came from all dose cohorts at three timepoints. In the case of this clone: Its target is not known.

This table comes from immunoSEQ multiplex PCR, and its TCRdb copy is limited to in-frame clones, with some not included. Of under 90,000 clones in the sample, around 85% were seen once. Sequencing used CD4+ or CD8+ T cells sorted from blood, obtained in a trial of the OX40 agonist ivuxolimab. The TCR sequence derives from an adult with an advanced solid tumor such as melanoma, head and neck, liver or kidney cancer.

Written as DNA, the CDR3 is TGTGCCAGCAGGGCCGGGACAACCTACAATGAGCAGTTCTTC. As protein: CASRAGTTYNEQFF. The chain employs TRBV5-6 and TRBJ2-1; D may be TRBD1 (6 bases). CDR1 and CDR2 (germline): SGHDT, YYEEEE. Between the trimmed V and J ends, which lost 5 bases and 2 bases, there was a span of 11 bases. The CDR3 spans 14 residues.